The 22 T cell receptor beta chains below were found in one sample sequenced in a study of prognosis after radiotherapy for stage I lung cancer. Multiplex PCR, run in two rounds, amplified TCR beta CDR3 from genomic DNA. It was primers specific to each TRBV and TRBJ gene that first-round PCR used. One entry per CDR3 protein, called by TCRdb with MiXCR from the multiplex PCR reads. The sample includes 30,000 to 40,000 distinct CDR3 sequences, about 31% seen only once; the top ten take less than 30%. The sequencing used PBMCs, collected before or after stereotactic body radiation therapy (not recorded which). These receptors all stem from a donor at least 50 years old with non-small cell lung cancer.

This clonotype was found many times. J is TRBJ2-7 and V is TRBV11-2; 8 nucleotides align to TRBD2. CDR1 and CDR2 from the germline V gene are SGHAT and FQNNGV. There are 14 residues in the CDR3. V lost 8 bases and J lost 2; bases outside the gene matches: 8. The CDR3 region has the DNA TGTGCCAGCGCCGCGGGGGGCCATACCTACGAGCAGTACTTC. Translation: CASAAGGHTYEQYF. Filled out from reference TRBV11-2 and TRBJ2-7, the complete variable domain reads EAGVAQSPRYKIIEKRQSVAFWCNPISGHATLYWYQQILGQGPKLLIQFQNNGVVDDSQLPKDRFSAERLKGVDSTLKIQPAKLEDSAVYLCASAAGGHTYEQYFGPGTRLTVT.

This clonotype showed up many times. The rearrangement links TRBV11-2 to TRBJ2-3; D is unclear. CDR1 and CDR2 (germline): SGHAT, FQNNGV. V lost 3 bases, J lost 3 bases, and 10 bases lay in between. The CDR3 is 14 residues long. The CDR3 loop is CASSLGLGTDTQYF. CDR3 bases: TGTGCCAGCAGCTTGGGCCTAGGGACAGATACGCAGTATTTT.

This clonotype was seen at least ten times. CDR3 amino acids: CASSESRLVETQYF. CDR3 DNA: TGTGCCAGCAGTGAATCGCGACTTGTAGAGACCCAGTACTTC. The rearrangement joins TRBV6-1 to TRBJ2-5, with D unclear. CDR3 size: 14 residues. Germline V gene data show CDR1 as MNHNS and CDR2 as SASEGT. Trimming pared 2 bases from V and 4 bases from J, leaving 11 bases between.

In this sample, this clonotype turned up many times. The genes are TRBV19 and TRBJ2-6; D is undetermined. The CDR3 has 15 residues. Trimming stripped 0 bases from V and 0 bases from J, with 3 bases between. Looked up from germline, CDR1 is LNHDA and CDR2 is SQIVND (reference sequence). The CDR3: CASSIDASGANVLTF. CDR3 coding DNA: TGTGCCAGTAGTATAGATGCCTCTGGGGCCAACGTCCTGACTTTC.

This clonotype has ten or more counts. The V and J genes are TRBV3-1 and TRBJ2-7, with 7 bases lining up with TRBD2. There are 13 residues in the CDR3. Germline assignment: CDR1 LGHDT and CDR2 YNNKEL (reference sequence). J was trimmed by 6 bases and V by 4 bases; bases with no gene match: 6. CDR3 bases: TGTGCCAGCAGCCGGTCGGGACTAACCGAGCAGTACTTC. Residues: CASSRSGLTEQYF.

This clonotype has a handful of counts. V and J are TRBV29-1 and TRBJ1-4; 9 bases are shared with TRBD1. The germline CDR1 and CDR2 sequences are SQVTM and ANQGSEA. The V segment lost 0 bases and the J segment 8 bases; nucleotides outside the gene matches: 7. The CDR3 length is 15 residues. In DNA form, the CDR3 reads TGCAGCGTTGAAGATCAAGGACAGGGGCTCGAAAAACTGTTTTTT. It specifies CSVEDQGQGLEKLFF.

This clonotype was seen at least ten times. This sequence joins TRBV5-4 and TRBJ1-2; TRBD1 is a possible D gene (5 bases). Trimming pared 4 bases from V and 0 bases from J, leaving 16 bases between. Germline V gene sequence: CDR1 SGHNT, CDR2 YYREEE (reference sequence). This CDR3 contains 16 residues. Here the CDR3 DNA reads TGTGCCAGCAGCGTCTTACCGGGACGGCCTAACTATGGCTACACCTTC. This encodes CASSVLPGRPNYGYTF.

This clonotype was counted ten times or more. The V call is TRBV19, the J call TRBJ1-4; D is uncertain. The CDR3 spans 12 residues. Germline V gene lookup returns CDR1 LNHDA and CDR2 SQIVND (reference sequence). V was shortened by 11 bases and J by 8 bases, with 15 bases between the two germline ends. DNA for the CDR3: TGTGCCTCAGGAGGGTGGGGAGAAAAACTGTTTTTT. Translated, it gives CASGGWGEKLFF.

This clonotype came up many times. The chain recombines TRBV15 with TRBJ2-6; unclear D gene. CDR1 is LNHNV, CDR2 YYDKDF, per germline (reference sequence). Trimming pared 9 bases from V and 1 base from J, leaving 13 bases between. The CDR3 spans 15 residues. The CDR3 loop is CATRQIGSGANVLTF. In DNA form, the CDR3 reads TGTGCCACGAGACAAATTGGTTCTGGGGCCAACGTCCTGACTTTC.

Only a few counts were recorded for this clonotype. J is TRBJ2-7 and V is TRBV5-4, with 7 bases aligning to TRBD1. J gave up 5 bases and V 4 bases, and 12 bases lay outside the gene matches. This CDR3 contains 15 residues. Germline CDR1 and CDR2: SGHNT and YYREEE (reference sequence). The CDR3 is CASSPRQGVKNEQYF. CDR3 sequence (DNA): TGTGCCAGCAGCCCCAGGCAGGGGGTGAAGAACGAGCAGTACTTC.

Details on this clonotype: A far larger clone is one base from this, pointing to a likely read error. V and J are TRBV6-4 and TRBJ1-1; D remains ambiguous. CDR1 is MRHNA, CDR2 SNTAGT, per germline. V was clipped by 4 bases and J by 1 base, with 10 bases between them. The CDR3 covers 14 residues. The CDR3 protein is CASSAGKANTEAFF. DNA for the CDR3: TGTGCCAGCAGTGCTGGAAAGGCGAACACTGAAGCTTTCTTT.

Comment on this clonotype: It is likely a read error: a sequence one base away is far more abundant. The V and J genes are TRBV6-4 and TRBJ2-1, with 8 bases fitting TRBD2. The CDR3 runs 17 residues. Germline assignment: CDR1 MRHNA and CDR2 SNTAGT. With 5 bases clipped from V and 8 bases from J, the junction kept 17 bases outside the gene matches. This CDR3 is CASSQTRGGTRSDEQFF. The CDR3 DNA reads as TGTGCCAGCAGTCAAACTCGTGGTGGGACTAGGTCCGATGAGCAGTTCTTC.

This clonotype was observed many times. The rearrangement joins TRBV6-5 to TRBJ2-3; tentative D call: TRBD2 (6 bases). Germline values: CDR1 MNHEY, CDR2 SVGAGI. CDR3 length: 13 amino acids. Trimming removed 4 bases at V and 4 bases at J, with 9 bases between. CDR3: CASSLLASDTQYF. DNA of the CDR3: TGTGCCAGCAGTTTACTAGCCTCAGATACGCAGTATTTT.

This clonotype showed up many times. For the CDR3, the DNA is TGTGCCAGTAGGGGGACAGGGGGCGCAATCGGAGATACGCAGTATTTT. It encodes CASRGTGGAIGDTQYF. The chain uses TRBV19 and TRBJ2-3; 12 bases are shared with TRBD1. The germline V gene has CDR1 LNHDA and CDR2 SQIVND (reference sequence). The CDR3 totals 16 residues. V lost 6 bases and J lost 5; bases outside the gene matches: 9.

This clonotype was found many times. This chain uses TRBV20-1 with TRBJ2-5, with 10 bases that match TRBD2. V trimming: 0 bases; J trimming: 2 bases; junction bases outside the gene matches: 3. The germline gives CDR1 DFQATT, CDR2 SNEGSKA (reference sequence). The CDR3 has 15 amino acids. The CDR3 reads CSARDGTSAQETQYF. The DNA for the CDR3 is TGCAGTGCTAGAGATGGGACTAGCGCGCAAGAGACCCAGTACTTC.

The chain is built from TRBV5-6 and TRBJ2-5, with 8 bases that match TRBD1. CDR1 is SGHDT and CDR2 is YYEEEE in the germline V gene. This CDR3 has 16 residues. V lost 4 bases and J lost 2; bases outside the gene matches: 10. The CDR3 spells CASSVRGRSVQETQYF. The CDR3 DNA reads as TGTGCCAGCAGCGTCAGGGGGCGTTCGGTTCAAGAGACCCAGTACTTC.

This clonotype was seen many times. This chain uses TRBV6-1 with TRBJ2-3; 7 positions agree with TRBD1. With V trimmed by 6 bases and J by 4 bases, 4 bases remained unmatched. CDR3 length equals 13 residues. The germline CDR1 and CDR2 sequences are MNHNS and SASEGT. This CDR3 is CASRVQGPDTQYF. CDR3 nucleotide sequence: TGTGCCAGCAGGGTACAGGGGCCAGATACGCAGTATTTT.

This clonotype was counted ten times or more. The chain recombines TRBV20-1 with TRBJ2-1, with 7 nucleotides matching TRBD2. The germline V gene has CDR1 DFQATT and CDR2 SNEGSKA (reference sequence). There are 12 residues in the CDR3. The junction had 7 bases not matched to a gene; V was cut back by 5 bases and J by 9 bases. The CDR3 DNA sequence: TGCAGTGCTGGGGGGGGGAGTAGTGAGCAGTTCTTC. This sequence encodes CSAGGGSSEQFF.

This clonotype was seen ten or more times. The gene calls are TRBV7-8 and TRBJ2-7; D possibly corresponds to TRBD1 (5 bases). The CDR3 is made up of 15 amino acids. The V and J ends lost 1 base and 3 bases respectively, with 13 bases between them. The germline CDR1 and CDR2 sequences are SGHVS and FQNEAQ. CDR3 residues: CASSLEGGRVYEQYF. The CDR3 DNA follows: TGTGCCAGCAGCTTAGAAGGTGGCAGGGTCTACGAGCAGTACTTC. The entire variable domain, with the rest obtained from reference TRBV7-8 and TRBJ2-7, is as follows: GAGVSQSPRYKVAKRGQDVALRCDPISGHVSLFWYQQALGQGPEFLTYFQNEAQLDKSGLPSDRFFAERPEGSVSTLKIQRTQQEDSAVYLCASSLEGGRVYEQYFGPGTRLTVT.

There are a few counts of this clonotype. This chain joins TRBV12-3 or TRBV12-4 and TRBJ2-7; no clear D. CDR3 size: 12 residues. Trimming shortened V by 10 bases and J by 9 bases, and 19 bases separated the two germline ends. In DNA, the CDR3 is TGTGCCATTAGTTTAGTACCCGGCGGGCAGTACTTC. Translation gives CAISLVPGGQYF.

This clonotype has a count of ten or more. The chain uses TRBV18 and TRBJ1-5; no reliable D call. The CDR3 is 14 amino acids. Between the trimmed V and J ends, which lost 4 bases and 6 bases, there was a span of 13 bases. Germline CDR1 is KGHSH and CDR2 is LQKENI. CDR3 nucleotide sequence: TGTGCCAGCTCACGTGGGGTTATCGGTCAGCCCCAGCATTTT. Translating it yields CASSRGVIGQPQHF.

This clonotype was seen at least ten times. The chain is built from TRBV7-9 and TRBJ2-1; possibly TRBD1 for D (5 bases). There are 13 residues in the CDR3. V was cut by 1 base and J by 7 bases, with 8 bases left in between. Per germline, CDR1 SEHNR and CDR2 FQNEAQ (reference sequence). The CDR3 nucleotides are TGTGCCAGCAGCTTAGAGGGGCGGAATGAGCAGTTCTTC. Its protein is CASSLEGRNEQFF.